The TCR beta chain under discussion was sequenced for a study of shared clonotypes between healthy human individuals. Regarding the study as a whole: Among a few donors, about 5% of naive CD4 clonotypes were found in common.

Comment on this clone: Its specificity is unknown.

TCRdb keeps only in-frame clones here, not all; method: immunoSEQ multiplex PCR. The profile shows some 1.1 million clones, roughly 77% of them singletons. The CDR3 extends over 13 amino acids. Between the trimmed V and J ends, which lost 4 bases and 9 bases, there was a span of 18 bases. CDR1 and CDR2 from the germline V gene are GTSNPN and SVGIG (reference sequence). Material: memory CD4+ T cells from PBMCs. Subset noted: CD45RA-negative fraction. The chain couples TRBV30 to TRBJ1-2; the D gene is possibly TRBD1 (5 bases). This TCR derives from a young man in good health. Some clones in this sample may be carry-over from other donors' samples. CDR3 loop: CAWTVEGPGRYTF. CDR3 in DNA: TGTGCCTGGACCGTGGAGGGGCCTGGCCGCTACACCTTC.